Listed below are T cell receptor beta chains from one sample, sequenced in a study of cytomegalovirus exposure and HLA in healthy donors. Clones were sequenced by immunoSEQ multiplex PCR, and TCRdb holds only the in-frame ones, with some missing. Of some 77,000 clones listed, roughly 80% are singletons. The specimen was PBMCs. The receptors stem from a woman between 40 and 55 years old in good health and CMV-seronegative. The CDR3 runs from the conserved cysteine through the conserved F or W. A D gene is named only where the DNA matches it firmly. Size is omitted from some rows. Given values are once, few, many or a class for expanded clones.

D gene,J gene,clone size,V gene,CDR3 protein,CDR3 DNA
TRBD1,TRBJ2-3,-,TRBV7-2,CASSLSGGSDTQYF,TGTGCCAGCAGCTTGTCAGGGGGATCGGATACGCAGTATTTT
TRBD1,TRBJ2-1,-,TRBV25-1,CASSRDRGPYNEQFF,TGTGCCAGCAGCCGGGACAGGGGGCCCTACAATGAGCAGTTCTTC
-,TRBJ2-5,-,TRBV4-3,CASSQSLSEAETQYF,TGCGCCAGCAGCCAGTCCCTCAGCGAGGCGGAGACCCAGTACTTC
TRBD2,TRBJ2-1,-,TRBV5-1,CASSLGASGGPYNEQFF,TGCGCCAGCAGCTTGGGGGCTAGCGGGGGACCCTACAATGAGCAGTTCTTC
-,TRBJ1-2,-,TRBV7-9,CASSYGTQARGYTF,TGTGCCAGCAGCTACGGGACTCAAGCACGCGGCTACACCTTC
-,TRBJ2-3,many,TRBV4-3,CASSHQGQTGTDTQYF,TGCGCCAGCAGCCACCAAGGACAGACAGGCACAGATACGCAGTATTTT
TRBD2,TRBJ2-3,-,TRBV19,CASSPGLAGPTDTQYF,TGTGCCAGTAGTCCGGGACTAGCGGGACCCACAGATACGCAGTATTTT
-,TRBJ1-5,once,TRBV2,CASSTGGWNQPQHF,TGTGCCAGCAGTACGGGGGGGTGGAATCAGCCCCAGCATTTT
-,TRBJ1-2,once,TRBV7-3,CASSPSQGYYGYTF,TGTGCCAGCAGCCCCAGTCAGGGCTACTATGGCTACACCTTC
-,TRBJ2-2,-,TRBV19,CARGRGTGELFF,TGTGCCAGGGGGCGCGGAACCGGGGAGCTGTTTTTT
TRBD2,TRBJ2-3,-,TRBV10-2,CASSELSGLGEADTQYF,TGCGCCAGCAGTGAGCTCTCCGGACTAGGTGAGGCAGATACGCAGTATTTT
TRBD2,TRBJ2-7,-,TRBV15,CATSSPSGNSYEQYF,TGCGCCACCAGCAGCCCTAGCGGAAACTCCTACGAGCAGTACTTC
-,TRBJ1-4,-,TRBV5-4,CASSKDSPGSTNEKLFF,TGTGCCAGCAGCAAGGATTCCCCAGGGTCAACTAATGAAAAACTGTTTTTT
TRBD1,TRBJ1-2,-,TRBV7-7,CASSLVVWTGNVGYTF,TGTGCTAGCAGCTTAGTAGTTTGGACAGGGAATGTGGGCTACACCTTC
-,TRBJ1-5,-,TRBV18,CASSPGLTTGPQHF,TGTGCCAGCTCACCGGGACTTACGACGGGGCCCCAGCATTTT
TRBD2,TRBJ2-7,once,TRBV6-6,CASSLGASGFREQYF,TGTGCCAGCAGCCTGGGAGCTAGCGGTTTTCGCGAGCAGTACTTC
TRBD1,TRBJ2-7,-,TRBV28,CASSPPTGREQYF,TGTGCCAGCAGTCCCCCGACAGGGCGCGAGCAGTACTTC
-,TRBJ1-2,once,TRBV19,CASRSRGYGYTF,TGTGCCAGTAGGTCCCGGGGCTATGGCTACACCTTC
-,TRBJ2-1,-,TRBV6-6,CASSHDRTSYNEQFF,TGTGCCAGCAGTCACGACAGAACATCCTACAATGAGCAGTTCTTC
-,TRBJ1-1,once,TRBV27,CASRSTENTEAFF,TGTGCCAGCAGGTCGACAGAGAACACTGAAGCTTTCTTT
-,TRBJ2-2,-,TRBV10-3,CAIKGSNTGELFF,TGTGCCATCAAGGGGTCGAACACCGGGGAGCTGTTTTTT
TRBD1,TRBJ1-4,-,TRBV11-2,CASSFRTGGVEKLFF,TGTGCCAGCAGCTTCCGGACAGGGGGCGTTGAAAAACTGTTTTTT
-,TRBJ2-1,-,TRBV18,CASSPSGVNEQFF,TGTGCCAGCTCACCTTCGGGGGTCAATGAGCAGTTCTTC
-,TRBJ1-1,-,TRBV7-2,CASTRRGWNTEAFF,TGTGCCAGCACTCGACGGGGTTGGAACACTGAAGCTTTCTTT
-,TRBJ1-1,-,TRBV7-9,CASSKQATLNTEAFF,TGTGCCAGCAGCAAACAGGCGACCCTGAACACTGAAGCTTTCTTT
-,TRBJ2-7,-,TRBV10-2,CASSESLDSYEQYF,TGCGCCAGCAGTGAGTCGCTAGACAGTTACGAGCAGTACTTC
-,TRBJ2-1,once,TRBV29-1,CSVEDHTNDNEQFF,TGCAGCGTTGAAGACCATACAAACGACAATGAGCAGTTCTTC
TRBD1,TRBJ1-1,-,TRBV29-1,CSVVKGQANTEAFF,TGCAGCGTCGTAAAGGGACAGGCGAACACTGAAGCTTTCTTT
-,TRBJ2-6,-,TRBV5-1,CASSPVNGQSGANVLTF,TGCGCCAGCAGCCCAGTGAATGGACAGTCCGGGGCCAACGTCCTGACTTTC
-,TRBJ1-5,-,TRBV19,CASISRFSNQPQHF,TGTGCCAGTATCTCTAGATTTAGCAATCAGCCCCAGCATTTT
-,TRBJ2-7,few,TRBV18,CASSPQGPLRNEQYF,TGTGCCAGCTCACCACAGGGGCCCCTACGGAACGAGCAGTACTTC